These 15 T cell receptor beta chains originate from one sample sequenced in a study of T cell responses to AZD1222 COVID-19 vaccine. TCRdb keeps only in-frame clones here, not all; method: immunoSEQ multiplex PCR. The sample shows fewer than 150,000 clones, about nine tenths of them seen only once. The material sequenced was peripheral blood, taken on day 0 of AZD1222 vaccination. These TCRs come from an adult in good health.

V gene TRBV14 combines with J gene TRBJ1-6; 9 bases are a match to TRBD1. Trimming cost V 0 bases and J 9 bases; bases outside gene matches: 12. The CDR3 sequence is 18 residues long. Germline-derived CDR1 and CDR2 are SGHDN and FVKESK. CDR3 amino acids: CASSQERSLRQGGSPLHF. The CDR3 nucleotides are TGTGCCAGCAGCCAAGAAAGGTCACTCAGACAGGGGGGTTCACCCCTCCACTTT.

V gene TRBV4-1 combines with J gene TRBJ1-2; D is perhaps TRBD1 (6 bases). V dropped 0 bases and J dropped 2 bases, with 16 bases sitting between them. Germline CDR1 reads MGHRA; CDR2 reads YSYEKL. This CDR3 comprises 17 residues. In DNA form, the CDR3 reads TGCGCCAGCAGCCAAGAAGGAGGGGGGCGAACAAACTATGGCTACACCTTC. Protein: CASSQEGGGRTNYGYTF.

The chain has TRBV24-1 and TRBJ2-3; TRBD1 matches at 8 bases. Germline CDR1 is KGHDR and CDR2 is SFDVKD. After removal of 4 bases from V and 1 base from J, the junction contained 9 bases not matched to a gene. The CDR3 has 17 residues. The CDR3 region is CATSEGRQGKGTDTQYF. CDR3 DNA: TGTGCCACCAGTGAGGGGCGACAGGGGAAAGGCACAGATACGCAGTATTTT.

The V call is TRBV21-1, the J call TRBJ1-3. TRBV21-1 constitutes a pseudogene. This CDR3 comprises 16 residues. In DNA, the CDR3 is TGTGCCAGCAGCAAAGTAGCAAACTTACCTGGAAACACCATATATTTT. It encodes CASSKVANLPGNTIYF.

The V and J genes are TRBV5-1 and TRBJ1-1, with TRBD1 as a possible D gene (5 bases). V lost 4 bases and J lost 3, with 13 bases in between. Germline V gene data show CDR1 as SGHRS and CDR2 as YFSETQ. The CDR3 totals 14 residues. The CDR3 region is CASSPQGVHTEAFF. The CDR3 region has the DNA TGCGCCAGCAGCCCGCAGGGAGTCCACACTGAAGCTTTCTTT.

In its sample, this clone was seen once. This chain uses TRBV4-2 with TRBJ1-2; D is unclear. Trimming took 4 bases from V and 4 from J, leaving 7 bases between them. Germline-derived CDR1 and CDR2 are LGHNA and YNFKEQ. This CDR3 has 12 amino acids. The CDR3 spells CASSRVPYGYTF. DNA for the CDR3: TGTGCCAGCAGCCGGGTTCCCTATGGCTACACCTTC.

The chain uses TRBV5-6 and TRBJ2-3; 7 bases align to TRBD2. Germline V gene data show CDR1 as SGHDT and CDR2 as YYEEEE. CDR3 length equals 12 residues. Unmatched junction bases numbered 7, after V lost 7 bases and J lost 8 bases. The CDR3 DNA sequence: TGTGCCAGCTCGCCGTGGGAGGGTACGCAGTATTTT. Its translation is CASSPWEGTQYF. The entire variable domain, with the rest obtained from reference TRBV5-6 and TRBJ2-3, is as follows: DAGVTQSPTHLIKTRGQQVTLRCSPKSGHDTVSWYQQALGQGPQFIFQYYEEEERQRGNFPDRFSGHQFPNYSSELNVNALLLGDSALYLCASSPWEGTQYFGPGTRLTVL.

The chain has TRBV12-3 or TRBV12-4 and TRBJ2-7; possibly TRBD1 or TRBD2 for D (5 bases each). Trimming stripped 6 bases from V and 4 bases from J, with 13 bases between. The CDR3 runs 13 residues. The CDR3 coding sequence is TGTGCCAGCAGCCCGGGACCGAGTTACGAGCAGTACTTC. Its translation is CASSPGPSYEQYF.

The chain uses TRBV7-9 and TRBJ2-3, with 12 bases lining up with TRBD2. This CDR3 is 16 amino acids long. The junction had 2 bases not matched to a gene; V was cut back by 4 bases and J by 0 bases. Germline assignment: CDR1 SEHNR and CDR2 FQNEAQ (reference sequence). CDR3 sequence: CASSSGLAGSTDTQYF. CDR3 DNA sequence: TGTGCCAGCAGCTCCGGACTAGCGGGGAGCACAGATACGCAGTATTTT.

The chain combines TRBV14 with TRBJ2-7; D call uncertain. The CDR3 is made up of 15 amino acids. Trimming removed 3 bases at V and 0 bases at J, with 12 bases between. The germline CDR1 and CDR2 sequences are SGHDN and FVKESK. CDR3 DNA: TGTGCCAGCAGCCACCGCCGGTCTAGCTCCTACGAGCAGTACTTC. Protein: CASSHRRSSSYEQYF.

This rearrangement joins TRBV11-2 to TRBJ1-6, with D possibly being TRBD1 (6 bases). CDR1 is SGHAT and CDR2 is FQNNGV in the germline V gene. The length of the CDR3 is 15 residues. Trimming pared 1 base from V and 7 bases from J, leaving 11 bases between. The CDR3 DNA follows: TGTGCCAGCAGCTTAGCGACAGGAGGCAATTCACCCCTCCACTTT. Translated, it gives CASSLATGGNSPLHF.

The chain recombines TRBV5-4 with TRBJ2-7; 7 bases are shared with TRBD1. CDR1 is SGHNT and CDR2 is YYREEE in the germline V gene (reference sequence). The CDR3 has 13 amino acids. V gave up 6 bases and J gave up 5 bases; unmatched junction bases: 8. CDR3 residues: CASTQDRVHEQYF. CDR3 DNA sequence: TGTGCCAGCACCCAAGACAGGGTACACGAGCAGTACTTC.

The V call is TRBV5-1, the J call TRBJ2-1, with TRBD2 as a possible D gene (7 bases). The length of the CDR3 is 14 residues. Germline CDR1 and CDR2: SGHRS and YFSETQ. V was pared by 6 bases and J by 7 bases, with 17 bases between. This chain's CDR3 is CASKGGARSNEQFF. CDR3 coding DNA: TGCGCCAGCAAGGGGGGGGCCAGGTCTAATGAGCAGTTCTTC.

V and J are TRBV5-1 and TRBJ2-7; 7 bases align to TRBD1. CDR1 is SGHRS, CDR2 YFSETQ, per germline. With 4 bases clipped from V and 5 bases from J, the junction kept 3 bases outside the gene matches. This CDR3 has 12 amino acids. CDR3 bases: TGCGCCAGCAGCGCAGGGGGAAACGAGCAGTACTTC. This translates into CASSAGGNEQYF. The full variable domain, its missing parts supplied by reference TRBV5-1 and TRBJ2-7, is KAGVTQTPRYLIKTRGQQVTLSCSPISGHRSVSWYQQTPGQGLQFLFEYFSETQRNKGNFPGRFSGRQFSNSRSEMNVSTLELGDSALYLCASSAGGNEQYFGPGTRLTVT.

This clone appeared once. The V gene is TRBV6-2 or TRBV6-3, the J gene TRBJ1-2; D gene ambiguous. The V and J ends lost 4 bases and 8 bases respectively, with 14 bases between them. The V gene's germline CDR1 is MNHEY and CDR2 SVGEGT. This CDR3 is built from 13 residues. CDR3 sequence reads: CASSSNGLDGYTF. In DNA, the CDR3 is TGTGCCAGCAGTTCAAATGGACTGGACGGCTACACCTTC.